This is a list of T cell receptor beta chains from one sample in a study of vaccination and CD4 T cells after COVID-19. TCRdb processed the PCR reads anew with MiXCR; each CDR3 protein has one entry. The table records over 10,000 distinct CDR3 sequences, approximately 50% of them present only once. Their antigen targets remain unknown. The specimen was CD4+ T cells from blood, cultured in vitro. The origin of the receptors is a human donor who had recovered from COVID-19. Both conserved end residues are part of each CDR3. Each record gives: D gene, V gene, J gene, clone size, CDR3 protein, CDR3 DNA. D genes are given only for firm matches. Size tells how often a clone was seen (once, few, many) or the class of an expanded clone, and some rows leave it out.

D: .; V: TRBV7-2; J: TRBJ2-7; size: .; CDR3: CASSKRWGSSYEQYF; DNA: TGTGCCAGCAGCAAAAGGTGGGGAAGCTCCTACGAGCAGTACTTC
D: TRBD1; V: TRBV29-1; J: TRBJ2-1; size: few; CDR3: CSVDGTGQYNEQFF; DNA: TGCAGCGTTGACGGTACGGGACAGTACAATGAGCAGTTCTTC
D: TRBD1; V: TRBV6-2/TRBV6-3; J: TRBJ1-5; size: .; CDR3: CASSYGTGQPQHF; DNA: TGTGCCAGCAGTTACGGGACAGGACAGCCCCAGCATTTT
D: TRBD1; V: TRBV10-1; J: TRBJ2-7; size: .; CDR3: CASSERTGSYEQYF; DNA: TGCGCCAGCAGTGAAAGGACAGGGAGCTACGAGCAGTACTTC
D: TRBD1; V: TRBV7-3; J: TRBJ2-5; size: .; CDR3: CASSPVSGQGETQYF; DNA: TGTGCCAGCAGCCCAGTATCCGGACAGGGGGAGACCCAGTACTTC
D: .; V: TRBV20-1; J: TRBJ2-5; size: few; CDR3: CSGNSDQETQYF; DNA: TGCAGTGGAAACAGTGACCAAGAGACCCAGTACTTC
D: .; V: TRBV20-1; J: TRBJ1-4; size: .; CDR3: CSARDSGTDGYEKLFF; DNA: TGCAGTGCTAGAGATTCGGGAACAGATGGATATGAAAAACTGTTTTTT
D: .; V: TRBV4-3; J: TRBJ2-1; size: .; CDR3: CASSQGRQGGYNEQFF; DNA: TGCGCCAGCAGCCAAGGTCGGCAGGGGGGGTACAATGAGCAGTTCTTC
D: TRBD1; V: TRBV20-1; J: TRBJ1-6; size: .; CDR3: CSARDDRDNSPLHF; DNA: TGCAGTGCTAGAGATGACAGGGATAATTCACCCCTCCACTTT
D: .; V: TRBV19; J: TRBJ1-5; size: few; CDR3: CASSRKDSNQPQHF; DNA: TGTGCCAGTAGTAGGAAGGATAGCAATCAGCCCCAGCATTTT
D: TRBD1; V: TRBV6-1; J: TRBJ1-1; size: .; CDR3: CASSDPRTGRTAEAFF; DNA: TGTGCCAGCAGTGACCCTCGGACAGGGAGGACCGCTGAAGCTTTCTTT
D: TRBD2; V: TRBV11-2; J: TRBJ2-5; size: .; CDR3: CASSLGRDYPYRETQYF; DNA: TGTGCCAGCAGCTTAGGCAGGGACTACCCTTATAGAGAGACCCAGTACTTC
D: .; V: TRBV19; J: TRBJ1-5; size: .; CDR3: CATRQERGNQPQHF; DNA: TGTGCCACACGACAGGAGAGGGGCAATCAGCCCCAGCATTTT
D: .; V: TRBV10-1; J: TRBJ2-2; size: few; CDR3: CASPGPTANTGELFF; DNA: TGCGCCAGTCCCGGGCCGACAGCGAACACCGGGGAGCTGTTTTTT
D: .; V: TRBV11-2; J: TRBJ2-5; size: .; CDR3: CASRYRQSVGETQYF; DNA: TGTGCCAGCAGATACCGACAATCCGTAGGGGAGACCCAGTACTTC
D: TRBD1; V: TRBV15; J: TRBJ1-5; size: .; CDR3: CATSRDRQGGRPQHF; DNA: TGTGCCACCAGCAGAGACAGACAGGGGGGGCGGCCCCAGCATTTT
D: .; V: TRBV7-8; J: TRBJ1-6; size: few; CDR3: CASSLKIGDSPLHF; DNA: TGTGCCAGCAGCTTAAAAATTGGGGATTCACCCCTCCACTTT
D: .; V: TRBV19; J: TRBJ1-5; size: .; CDR3: CASGGGDPSNQPQHF; DNA: TGTGCCAGTGGGGGAGGGGACCCAAGCAATCAGCCCCAGCATTTT
D: .; V: TRBV7-2; J: TRBJ2-7; size: few; CDR3: CASSLRQGGYEQYF; DNA: TGTGCCAGCAGCTTACGTCAGGGGGGCTACGAGCAGTACTTC
D: TRBD1; V: TRBV12-3/TRBV12-4; J: TRBJ1-1; size: few; CDR3: CASSQTGGMAEAFF; DNA: TGTGCCAGCAGCCAGACAGGGGGCATGGCTGAAGCTTTCTTT
D: TRBD1; V: TRBV28; J: TRBJ1-5; size: few; CDR3: CASRTDRGHQPQHF; DNA: TGTGCCAGCAGAACGGACAGGGGCCATCAGCCCCAGCATTTT
D: .; V: TRBV19; J: TRBJ2-2; size: few; CDR3: CASSREINRVAGELFF; DNA: TGTGCCAGTAGCCGAGAAATCAACAGGGTTGCCGGGGAGCTGTTTTTT
D: TRBD1; V: TRBV6-1; J: TRBJ1-6; size: .; CDR3: CASRTQGASGSPLHF; DNA: TGTGCCAGCAGGACCCAGGGGGCATCGGGTTCACCCCTCCACTTT
D: .; V: TRBV29-1; J: TRBJ2-5; size: .; CDR3: CSVDLRIGSETQYF; DNA: TGCAGCGTTGATTTGCGCATCGGTTCTGAGACCCAGTACTTC
D: TRBD1; V: TRBV24-1; J: TRBJ1-5; size: few; CDR3: CATSDPPGQGSMGNQPQHF; DNA: TGTGCCACCAGTGATCCCCCGGGACAGGGGAGTATGGGCAATCAGCCCCAGCATTTT
D: .; V: TRBV6-2/TRBV6-3; J: TRBJ1-2; size: .; CDR3: CASTNNYGYTF; DNA: TGTGCCAGCACCAACAACTATGGCTACACCTTC
D: TRBD1; V: TRBV7-9; J: TRBJ1-2; size: .; CDR3: CASSTWTGDYGYTF; DNA: TGTGCCAGCAGCACTTGGACAGGGGACTATGGCTACACCTTC
D: .; V: TRBV12-3/TRBV12-4; J: TRBJ1-2; size: .; CDR3: CASSLLSILSGYTF; DNA: TGTGCCAGCAGTTTACTATCCATCCTCTCAGGCTACACCTTC
D: .; V: TRBV19; J: TRBJ2-2; size: .; CDR3: CASSTNVKDTGELFF; DNA: TGTGCCAGTAGTACTAACGTTAAGGACACCGGGGAGCTGTTTTTT
D: .; V: TRBV19; J: TRBJ1-1; size: .; CDR3: CASTIKGRTLLNTEAFF; DNA: TGTGCCAGTACCATCAAGGGGCGGACCCTACTGAACACTGAAGCTTTCTTT
D: TRBD1; V: TRBV2; J: TRBJ2-5; size: .; CDR3: CASSLITGGEETQYF; DNA: TGTGCCAGCAGTCTCATCACAGGGGGCGAAGAGACCCAGTACTTC
D: .; V: TRBV29-1; J: TRBJ1-1; size: few; CDR3: CSVRAGRWTEAFF; DNA: TGCAGCGTCCGAGCGGGACGGTGGACTGAAGCTTTCTTT
D: .; V: TRBV6-4; J: TRBJ1-1; size: .; CDR3: CASSDASGRGAEAFF; DNA: TGTGCCAGCAGTGACGCATCCGGCAGGGGCGCTGAAGCTTTCTTT
D: TRBD1; V: TRBV7-2; J: TRBJ1-6; size: few; CDR3: CASKGQGGDNSPLHF; DNA: TGTGCCAGCAAAGGACAGGGGGGAGATAATTCACCCCTCCACTTT
D: .; V: TRBV27; J: TRBJ2-4; size: .; CDR3: CASKPRDQNIQYF; DNA: TGTGCCAGCAAACCCCGGGACCAGAACATTCAGTACTTC
D: .; V: TRBV6-1; J: TRBJ1-5; size: .; CDR3: CASLLRGNQPQHF; DNA: TGTGCCAGCCTCCTCAGGGGCAATCAGCCCCAGCATTTT
D: .; V: TRBV24-1; J: TRBJ1-5; size: .; CDR3: CVTSETGRRGNQPQHF; DNA: TGTGTCACCAGTGAAACGGGAAGAAGGGGCAATCAGCCCCAGCATTTT
D: TRBD1; V: TRBV6-4; J: TRBJ1-2; size: few; CDR3: CASSGDRGRKGYGYTF; DNA: TGTGCCAGCAGTGGAGACAGGGGGCGAAAGGGCTATGGCTACACCTTC
D: .; V: TRBV7-2; J: TRBJ1-5; size: few; CDR3: CASSLSTGTTQPQHF; DNA: TGTGCCAGCAGCTTATCAACAGGCACGACTCAGCCCCAGCATTTT
D: .; V: TRBV20-1; J: TRBJ1-1; size: few; CDR3: CSARVGQGRTEAFF; DNA: TGCAGTGCTAGAGTGGGCCAGGGTCGGACTGAAGCTTTCTTT
D: TRBD2; V: TRBV6-1; J: TRBJ2-1; size: .; CDR3: CASRGLAGGRNNEQFF; DNA: TGTGCCAGCAGGGGCCTAGCGGGAGGGAGAAACAATGAGCAGTTCTTC
D: .; V: TRBV20-1; J: TRBJ1-5; size: .; CDR3: CSAKSGGGGSNQPQHF; DNA: TGCAGTGCTAAGTCGGGAGGTGGGGGTAGCAATCAGCCCCAGCATTTT
D: .; V: TRBV5-5; J: TRBJ1-1; size: .; CDR3: CASSPLWVVDSNTEAFF; DNA: TGTGCCAGCAGCCCTCTATGGGTTGTGGACTCCAACACTGAAGCTTTCTTT
D: .; V: TRBV5-4; J: TRBJ2-3; size: .; CDR3: CASSLVGGLSTDTQYF; DNA: TGTGCCAGCAGCTTGGTGGGGGGCCTAAGCACAGATACGCAGTATTTT
D: .; V: TRBV12-3/TRBV12-4; J: TRBJ1-5; size: few; CDR3: CASSGSNQPQHF; DNA: TGTGCCAGCAGTGGTAGCAATCAGCCCCAGCATTTT
D: .; V: TRBV7-2; J: TRBJ2-7; size: .; CDR3: CASSPLSDSLNGQYF; DNA: TGTGCCAGCAGCCCCTTATCGGACAGCCTTAACGGGCAGTACTTC
D: TRBD2; V: TRBV19; J: TRBJ2-7; size: .; CDR3: CASQDSGGADEQYF; DNA: TGTGCCAGCCAAGATAGCGGGGGGGCTGACGAGCAGTACTTC
D: .; V: TRBV6-2/TRBV6-3; J: TRBJ1-2; size: few; CDR3: CASRLSSGIGYGYTF; DNA: TGTGCCAGCAGACTTTCGTCGGGGATTGGCTATGGCTACACCTTC
D: TRBD2; V: TRBV11-3; J: TRBJ2-1; size: medium-sized; CDR3: CASSPPVTVGGGALVNEQFF; DNA: TGTGCCAGCAGCCCACCGGTCACAGTGGGCGGGGGGGCCTTGGTGAATGAGCAGTTCTTC
D: .; V: TRBV11-2; J: TRBJ1-2; size: few; CDR3: CASSLGGTNYGYTF; DNA: TGTGCCAGCAGCTTAGGGGGAACTAACTATGGCTACACCTTC